This T cell receptor (beta chain) appears in the sequencing data of a study of shared clonotypes between healthy human individuals. General observations from the study: Sharing across several donors was seen in approximately 5.2% of naive CD4 clonotypes. Relative to their counterparts shared across all four donors, non-shared clonotypes exhibited diminished generation probabilities. How much donors shared clonotypes was expected to be affected by sequencing depth.

Trimming removed 0 bases at V and 8 bases at J, with 8 bases between. Germline V CDR1 and CDR2: SGDLS, YYNGEE. The CDR3 extends over 13 amino acids. Notes on this clone: Antigen: not known.

CD45RO-negative cells were positively selected for CCR7, leaving out terminally differentiated effector memory CD45RA+ cells. Deep level was the assay's run setting. Assay used: immunoSEQ multiplex PCR; TCRdb lists only in-frame clones, some missing. Altogether around 2.1 million clones are present, approximately 94% being singletons, with the ten largest covering 1.5% to 2%. Sequencing was carried out using naive CD8+ T cells from PBMCs. This chain links TRBV9 with TRBJ1-4; no firm D call. The clonotype was recovered from a man younger than 35 in good health. Some clones in this sample may be carry-over from other donors' samples. CDR3 protein: CASSVGVTEKLFF. As DNA, the CDR3 is TGTGCCAGCAGCGTAGGTGTCACAGAAAAACTGTTTTTT.